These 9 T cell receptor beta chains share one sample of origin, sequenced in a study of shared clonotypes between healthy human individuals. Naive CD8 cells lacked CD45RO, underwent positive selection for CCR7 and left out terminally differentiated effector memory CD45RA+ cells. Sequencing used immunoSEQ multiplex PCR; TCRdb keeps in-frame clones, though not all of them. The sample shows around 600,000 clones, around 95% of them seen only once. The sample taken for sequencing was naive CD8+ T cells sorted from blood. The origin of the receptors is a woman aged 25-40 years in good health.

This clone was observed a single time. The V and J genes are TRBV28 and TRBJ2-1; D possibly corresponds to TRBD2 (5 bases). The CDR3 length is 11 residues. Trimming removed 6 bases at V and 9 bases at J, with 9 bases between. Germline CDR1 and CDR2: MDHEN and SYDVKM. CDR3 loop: CASRTSIEQFF. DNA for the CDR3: TGTGCCAGCAGAACTAGTATTGAGCAGTTCTTC.

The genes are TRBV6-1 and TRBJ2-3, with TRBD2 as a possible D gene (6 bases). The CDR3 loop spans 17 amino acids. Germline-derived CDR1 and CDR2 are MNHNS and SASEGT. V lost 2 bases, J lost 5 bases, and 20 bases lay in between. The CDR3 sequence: CASSEKVAGGGQDTQYF. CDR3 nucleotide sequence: TGTGCCAGCAGTGAAAAAGTAGCCGGGGGAGGTCAAGATACGCAGTATTTT.

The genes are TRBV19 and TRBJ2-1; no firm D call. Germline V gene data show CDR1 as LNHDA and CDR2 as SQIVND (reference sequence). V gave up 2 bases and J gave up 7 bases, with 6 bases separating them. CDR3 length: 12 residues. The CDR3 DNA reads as TGTGCCAGTAGTATAAAGGGAAATGAGCAGTTCTTC. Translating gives CASSIKGNEQFF.

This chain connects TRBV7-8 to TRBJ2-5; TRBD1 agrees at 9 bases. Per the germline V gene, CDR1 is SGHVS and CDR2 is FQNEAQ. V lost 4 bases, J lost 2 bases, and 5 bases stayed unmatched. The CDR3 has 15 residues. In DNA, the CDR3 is TGTGCCAGCAGCTCTGACAGGGGGTATCAAGAGACCCAGTACTTC. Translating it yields CASSSDRGYQETQYF.

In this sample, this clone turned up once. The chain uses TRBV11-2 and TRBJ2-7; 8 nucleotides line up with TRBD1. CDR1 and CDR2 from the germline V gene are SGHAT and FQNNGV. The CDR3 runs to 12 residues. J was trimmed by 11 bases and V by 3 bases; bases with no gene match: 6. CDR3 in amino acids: CASSFGSDREYF. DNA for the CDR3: TGTGCCAGCAGCTTCGGCTCGGACAGGGAGTACTTC. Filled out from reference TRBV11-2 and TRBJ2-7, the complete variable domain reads EAGVAQSPRYKIIEKRQSVAFWCNPISGHATLYWYQQILGQGPKLLIQFQNNGVVDDSQLPKDRFSAERLKGVDSTLKIQPAKLEDSAVYLCASSFGSDREYFGPGTRLTVT.

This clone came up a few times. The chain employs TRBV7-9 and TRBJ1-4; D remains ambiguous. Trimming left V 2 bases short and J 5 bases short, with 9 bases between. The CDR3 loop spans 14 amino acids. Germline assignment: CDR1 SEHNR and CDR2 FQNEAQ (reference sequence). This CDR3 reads CASSLSKENEKLFF. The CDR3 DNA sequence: TGTGCCAGCAGCTTAAGCAAGGAGAATGAAAAACTGTTTTTT.

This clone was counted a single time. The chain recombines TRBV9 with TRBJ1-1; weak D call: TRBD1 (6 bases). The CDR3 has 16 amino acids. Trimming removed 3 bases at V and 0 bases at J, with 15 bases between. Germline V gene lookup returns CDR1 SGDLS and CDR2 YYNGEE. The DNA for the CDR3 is TGTGCCAGCAGCGAGAGGGTCGACAGGATGAACACTGAAGCTTTCTTT. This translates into CASSERVDRMNTEAFF.

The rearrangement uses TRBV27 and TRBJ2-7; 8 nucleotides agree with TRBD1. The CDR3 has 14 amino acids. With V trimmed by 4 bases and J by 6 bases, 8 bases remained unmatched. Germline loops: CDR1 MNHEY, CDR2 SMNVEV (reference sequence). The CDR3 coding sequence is TGTGCCAGCAGTTCGGACAGGGAATTGGGCGAGCAGTACTTC. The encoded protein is CASSSDRELGEQYF.

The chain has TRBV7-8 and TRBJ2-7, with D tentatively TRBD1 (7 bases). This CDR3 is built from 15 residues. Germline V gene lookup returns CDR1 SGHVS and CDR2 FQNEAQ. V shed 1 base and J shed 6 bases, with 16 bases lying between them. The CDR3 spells CASSLGAGGIREQYF. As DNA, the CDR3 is TGTGCCAGCAGCTTAGGAGCAGGGGGGATCCGCGAGCAGTACTTC.